The clone carrying this T cell receptor (beta chain) appeared a few times. What it recognizes is unknown. These data are taken from a study of T-cell memory formation after mild COVID-19. Study details: TCR clusters mostly belonged to single donors. Points from the study as a whole: Contracting CD8+ clones were enriched in EMRA, CD4+ mainly in CM and EM. Clones contracting over day 15 to 85 were CD4/CD8 balanced, with later expanders leaning CD4+.

Trimming cost V 6 bases and J 5 bases; bases outside gene matches: 9. The CDR3 runs 14 residues. MiXCR, run by TCRdb on the 5' RACE reads, gives a single entry per CDR3 protein. Of hundreds of thousands of distinct CDR3 sequences listed, under 25% are singletons. The sequence came from a man aged 18 to 35 who had mild COVID-19 (a few samples of this study predate the infection). Cell type and time point are not known. The rearrangement links TRBV12-3 or TRBV12-4 to TRBJ1-1, with TRBD1 matching over 7 bases. Specimen: PBMCs or a T cell subset sorted from them (not recorded which). The CDR3: CASSPGQAGTEAFF. Here the CDR3 DNA reads TGTGCCAGCAGCCCAGGACAGGCGGGGACTGAAGCTTTCTTT.